What follows are 6 T cell receptor beta chains derived from one specimen sequenced in a study of blood T cell repertoires in COVID-19. Method: immunoSEQ multiplex PCR; TCRdb's copy keeps in-frame clones and lacks some. The sample includes 110,000 or so clones, roughly 84% of them seen just once. Sequencing input: peripheral blood. These receptors came from a man aged 35 to 55 with acute or convalescent COVID-19.

This rearrangement joins TRBV21-1 to TRBJ1-6; the listed D gene, TRBD1, was not tested against the DNA. TRBV21-1 is classified as a pseudogene. This CDR3 region has 17 residues. The CDR3 bases are TGTGCCAGCAGCATAATCCTTGACAGGGAATGGTTGTCACCCCTCCACTTT. It encodes CASSIILDREWLSPLHF.

This clone was seen a handful of times. V usage is TRBV2 and J usage is TRBJ2-7, with a tentative D call TRBD1 (6 bases). Trimming stripped 4 bases from V and 2 bases from J, with 15 bases between. Germline CDR1 reads SNHLY; CDR2 reads FYNNEI. This CDR3 spans 15 amino acids. CDR3 loop: CASSATGPFPYEQYF. The CDR3 DNA follows: TGTGCCAGCAGTGCCACAGGGCCTTTCCCCTACGAGCAGTACTTC.

The genes are TRBV10-3 and TRBJ2-7; 9 nucleotides match TRBD2. V lost 2 bases and J lost 6; bases outside the gene matches: 8. Germline CDR1 is ENHRY and CDR2 is SYGVKD. This CDR3 has 15 residues. Here the CDR3 DNA reads TGTGCCATCAGTGAGGGGGGACTAGCTCCCTCCGAGCAGTACTTC. Protein product: CAISEGGLAPSEQYF.

There are a few counts of this clone. V usage is TRBV18 and J usage is TRBJ2-7; D is possibly TRBD2 (7 bases). Germline lookup yields CDR1 KGHSH and CDR2 LQKENI. The length of the CDR3 is 14 residues. Deletions cut 2 bases from V and 4 bases from J, with 12 bases between. The CDR3 reads CASSPGGARYEQYF. The DNA for the CDR3 is TGTGCCAGCTCACCAGGGGGGGCGCGGTACGAGCAGTACTTC.

The V call is TRBV12-5, the J call TRBJ1-1; D is uncertain. Germline V gives CDR1 LGHNT, CDR2 FRNRAP. The CDR3 extends over 15 amino acids. The V end lost 2 bases, the J end lost 4 bases, and 14 bases lay between the germline ends. CDR3 coding DNA: TGTGCTAGTGGTTTGACGCCTGTTGGTAGCACTGAAGCTTTCTTT. Protein sequence: CASGLTPVGSTEAFF.

The rearrangement joins TRBV3-1 (or the pseudogene TRBV3-2) to TRBJ2-7, with D unresolved. This CDR3 spans 11 amino acids. Trimming left V 3 bases short and J 3 bases short, with 3 bases between. The germline V gene has CDR1 LGHDT and CDR2 YNNKEL (reference sequence). The CDR3 protein is CASSHFYEQYF. CDR3 bases: TGTGCCAGCAGCCACTTCTACGAGCAGTACTTC.